Included here is one TCR beta chain sequence, with context. This entry comes from a study of T cell responses to AZD1222 COVID-19 vaccine. Sequencing was performed with immunoSEQ multiplex PCR; in TCRdb, only in-frame clones are kept and a portion is missing. The data hold about 180,000 clones, with about 91% observed a single time. This CDR3 contains 15 residues. Germline CDR1 is MGHRA and CDR2 is YSYEKL. V was clipped by 2 bases and J by 7 bases, with 12 bases between them. V usage is TRBV4-1 and J usage is TRBJ1-6; possible D gene TRBD1, 5 bases. The sequencing here drew on peripheral blood, taken on day 0 of AZD1222 vaccination. This clonotype was sampled from an adult in good health. CDR3 loop: CASSQPNGANSPLHF. CDR3 nucleotide sequence: TGCGCCAGCAGCCAACCGAATGGGGCAAATTCACCCCTCCACTTT.